The entry that follows covers one T cell receptor (beta chain) sequence. V lost 5 bases and J 8 bases, leaving 7 bases between the germline ends. The CDR3 runs to 11 residues. Germline CDR1 ENHRY, CDR2 SYGVKD. In the authors' workflow: Reference gene primer amplification gave nucleated cell count estimates. Assay: immunoSEQ multiplex PCR; the TCRdb copy retains only in-frame clones and omits some. For V, J and clone size, that table is used; D and trimming come from the DNA. The sample includes more than 100,000 clones, approximately 88% of them seen just once. This record comes from a study of blood T cell repertoires in COVID-19. Study context: The United States, Italy and Spain provided the acute and convalescent COVID-19 samples. T cells, B-cell-depleted T cells, or PBMCs provided the cDNA or gDNA that served as material.

Sequencing used peripheral blood. The TCR was taken from an older woman with acute or convalescent COVID-19. The chain has TRBV10-3 and TRBJ2-1; a weak D match, TRBD1 (6 bases). The CDR3 here is CAISTGYEQFF. Written as DNA, the CDR3 is TGTGCCATCAGTACAGGGTATGAGCAGTTCTTC.